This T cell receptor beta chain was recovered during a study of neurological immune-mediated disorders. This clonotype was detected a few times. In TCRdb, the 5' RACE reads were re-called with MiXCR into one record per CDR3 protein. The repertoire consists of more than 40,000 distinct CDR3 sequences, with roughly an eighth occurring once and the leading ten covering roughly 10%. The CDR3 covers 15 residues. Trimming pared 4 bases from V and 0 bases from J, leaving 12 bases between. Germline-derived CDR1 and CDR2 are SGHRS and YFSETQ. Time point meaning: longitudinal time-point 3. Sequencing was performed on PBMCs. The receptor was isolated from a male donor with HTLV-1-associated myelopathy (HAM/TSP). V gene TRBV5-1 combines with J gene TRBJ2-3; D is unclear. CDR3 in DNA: TGCGCCAGCAGCGTGAGTCCATCTAGCACAGATACGCAGTATTTT. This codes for CASSVSPSSTDTQYF.